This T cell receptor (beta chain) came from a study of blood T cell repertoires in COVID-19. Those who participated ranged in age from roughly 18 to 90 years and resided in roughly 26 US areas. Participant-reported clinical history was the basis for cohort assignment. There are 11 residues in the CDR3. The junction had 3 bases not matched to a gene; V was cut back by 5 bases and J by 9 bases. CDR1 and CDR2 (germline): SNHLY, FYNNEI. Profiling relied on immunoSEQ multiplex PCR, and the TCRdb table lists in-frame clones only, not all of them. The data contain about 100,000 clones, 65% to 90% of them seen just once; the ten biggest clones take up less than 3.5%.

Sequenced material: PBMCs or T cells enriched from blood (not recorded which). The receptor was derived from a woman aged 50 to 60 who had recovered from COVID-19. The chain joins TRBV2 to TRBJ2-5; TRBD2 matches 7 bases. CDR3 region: CASSREGPQYF. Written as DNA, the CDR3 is TGTGCCAGCAGTAGGGAGGGTCCCCAGTACTTC.